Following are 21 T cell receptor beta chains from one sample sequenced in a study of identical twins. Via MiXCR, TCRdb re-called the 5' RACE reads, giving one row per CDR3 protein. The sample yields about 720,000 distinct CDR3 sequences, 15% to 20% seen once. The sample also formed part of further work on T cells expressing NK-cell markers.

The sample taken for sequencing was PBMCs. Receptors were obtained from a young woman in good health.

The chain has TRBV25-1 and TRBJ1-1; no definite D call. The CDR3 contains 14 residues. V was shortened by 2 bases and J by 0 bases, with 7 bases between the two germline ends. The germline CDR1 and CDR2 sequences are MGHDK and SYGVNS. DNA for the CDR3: TGTGCCAGCAGTGAAGAGGGAATGAACACTGAAGCTTTCTTT. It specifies CASSEEGMNTEAFF. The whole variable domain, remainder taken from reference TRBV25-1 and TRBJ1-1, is EADIYQTPRYLVIGTGKKITLECSQTMGHDKMYWYQQDPGMELHLIHYSYGVNSTEKGDLSSESTVSRIRTEHFPLTLESARPSHTSQYLCASSEEGMNTEAFFGQGTRLTVV.

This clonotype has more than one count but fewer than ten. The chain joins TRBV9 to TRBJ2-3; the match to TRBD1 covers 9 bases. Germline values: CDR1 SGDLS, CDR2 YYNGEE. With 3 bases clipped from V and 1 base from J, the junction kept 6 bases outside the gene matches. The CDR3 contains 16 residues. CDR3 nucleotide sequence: TGTGCCAGCAGCGACACAGGGGGCGGTGGCACAGATACGCAGTATTTT. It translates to CASSDTGGGGTDTQYF.

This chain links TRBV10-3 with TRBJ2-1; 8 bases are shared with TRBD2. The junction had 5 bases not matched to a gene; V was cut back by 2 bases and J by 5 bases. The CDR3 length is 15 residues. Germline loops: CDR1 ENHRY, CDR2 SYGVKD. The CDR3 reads CAISEREGRNNEQFF. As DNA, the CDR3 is TGTGCCATCAGTGAGCGGGAGGGAAGGAACAATGAGCAGTTCTTC.

CDR3 in amino acids: CSAFPRERAGANVLTF. For the CDR3, the DNA is TGCAGTGCCTTCCCTCGGGAGAGGGCTGGGGCCAACGTCCTGACTTTC. The chain is built from TRBV20-1 and TRBJ2-6; possible D gene TRBD2, 6 bases. CDR1 and CDR2 (germline): DFQATT, SNEGSKA (reference sequence). Trimming pared 6 bases from V and 2 bases from J, leaving 17 bases between. The CDR3 covers 16 residues.

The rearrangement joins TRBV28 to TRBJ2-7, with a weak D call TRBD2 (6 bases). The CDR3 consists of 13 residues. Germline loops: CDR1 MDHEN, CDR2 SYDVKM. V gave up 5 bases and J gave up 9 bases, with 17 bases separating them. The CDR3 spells CASSLPWEARQYF. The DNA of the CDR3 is TGTGCCAGCAGTCTCCCTTGGGAGGCCCGGCAGTACTTC.

Here the CDR3 reads CASSLTGGDRGDTEAFF. The CDR3 DNA reads TGTGCCAGCAGCTTAACAGGCGGGGACCGAGGGGACACTGAAGCTTTCTTT. The V call is TRBV7-9, the J call TRBJ1-1; D is perhaps TRBD1 (5 bases). V lost 2 bases, J lost 3 bases, and 19 bases lay in between. Germline assignment: CDR1 SEHNR and CDR2 FQNEAQ (reference sequence). The CDR3 is 17 amino acids.

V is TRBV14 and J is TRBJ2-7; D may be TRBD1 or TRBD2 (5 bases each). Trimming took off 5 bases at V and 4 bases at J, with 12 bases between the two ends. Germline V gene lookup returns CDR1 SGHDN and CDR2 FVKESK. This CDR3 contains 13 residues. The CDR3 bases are TGTGCCAGCAGCTATGAGTGGGGGTACGAGCAGTACTTC. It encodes CASSYEWGYEQYF.

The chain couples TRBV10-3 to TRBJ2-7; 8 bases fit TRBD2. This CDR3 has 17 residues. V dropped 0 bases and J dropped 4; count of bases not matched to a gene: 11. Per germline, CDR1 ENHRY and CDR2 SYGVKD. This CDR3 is CAISESNQREFSYEQYF. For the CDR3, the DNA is TGTGCCATCAGTGAGTCTAACCAGCGGGAGTTCTCGTACGAGCAGTACTTC.

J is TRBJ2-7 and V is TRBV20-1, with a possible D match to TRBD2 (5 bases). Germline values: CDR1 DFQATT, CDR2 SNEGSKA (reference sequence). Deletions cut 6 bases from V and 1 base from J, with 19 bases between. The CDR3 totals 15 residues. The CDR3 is CSADVRALGSYEQYF. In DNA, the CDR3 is TGCAGTGCCGACGTGAGGGCCTTGGGATCCTACGAGCAGTACTTC.

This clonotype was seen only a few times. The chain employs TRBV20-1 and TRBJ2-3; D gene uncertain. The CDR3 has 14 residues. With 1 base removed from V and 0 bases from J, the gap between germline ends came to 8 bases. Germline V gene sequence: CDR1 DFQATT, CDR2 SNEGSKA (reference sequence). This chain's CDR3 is CSARVATSTDTQYF. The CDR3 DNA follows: TGCAGTGCTAGAGTGGCTACTAGCACAGATACGCAGTATTTT.

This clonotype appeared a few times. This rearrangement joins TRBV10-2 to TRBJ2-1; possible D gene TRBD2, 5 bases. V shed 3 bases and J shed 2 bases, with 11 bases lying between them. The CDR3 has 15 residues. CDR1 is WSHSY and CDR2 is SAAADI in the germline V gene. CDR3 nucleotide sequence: TGCGCCAGCAGTGAAAAGCGGCATGCCTACAATGAGCAGTTCTTC. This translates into CASSEKRHAYNEQFF.

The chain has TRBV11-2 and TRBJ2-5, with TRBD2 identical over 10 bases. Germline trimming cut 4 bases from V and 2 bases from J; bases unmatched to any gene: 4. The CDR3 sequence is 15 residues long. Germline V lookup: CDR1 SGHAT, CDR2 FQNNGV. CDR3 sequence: CASSSLAGKQETQYF. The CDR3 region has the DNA TGTGCCAGCAGCTCACTAGCGGGGAAACAAGAGACCCAGTACTTC.

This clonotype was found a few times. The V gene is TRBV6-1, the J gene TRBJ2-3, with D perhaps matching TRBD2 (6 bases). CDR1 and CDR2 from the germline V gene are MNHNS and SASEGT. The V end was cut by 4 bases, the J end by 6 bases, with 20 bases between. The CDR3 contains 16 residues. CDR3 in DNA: TGTGCCAGCAGTGTAGCCCTTCTAGGGGAGGTCGATACGCAGTATTTT. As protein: CASSVALLGEVDTQYF.

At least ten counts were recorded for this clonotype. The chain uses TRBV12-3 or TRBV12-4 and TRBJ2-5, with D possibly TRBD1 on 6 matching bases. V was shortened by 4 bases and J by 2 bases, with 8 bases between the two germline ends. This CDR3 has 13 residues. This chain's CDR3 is CASSSDRQETQYF. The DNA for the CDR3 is TGTGCCAGCAGTTCGGACAGACAAGAGACCCAGTACTTC.

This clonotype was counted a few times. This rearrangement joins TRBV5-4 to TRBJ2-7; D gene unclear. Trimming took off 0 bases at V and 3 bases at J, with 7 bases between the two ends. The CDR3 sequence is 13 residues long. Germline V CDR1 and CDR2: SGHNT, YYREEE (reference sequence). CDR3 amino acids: CASSLERNYEQYF. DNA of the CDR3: TGTGCCAGCAGCTTGGAACGGAACTACGAGCAGTACTTC.

CDR3 in amino acids: CASSLRGPSYNEQFF. The CDR3 DNA follows: TGTGCCAGCAGCTTAAGAGGTCCCTCCTACAATGAGCAGTTCTTC. The chain has TRBV11-2 and TRBJ2-1; no clear D. The germline V gene has CDR1 SGHAT and CDR2 FQNNGV. Trimming cost V 2 bases and J 0 bases, with 8 bases left between them. CDR3 length equals 15 residues.

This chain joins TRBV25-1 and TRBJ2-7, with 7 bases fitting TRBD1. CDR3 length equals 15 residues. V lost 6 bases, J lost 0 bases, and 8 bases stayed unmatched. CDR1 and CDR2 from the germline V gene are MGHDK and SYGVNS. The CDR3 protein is CASSTVRDSSYEQYF. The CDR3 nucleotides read TGTGCCAGCAGCACCGTTAGGGACAGCTCCTACGAGCAGTACTTC.

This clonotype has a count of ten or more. CDR3 residues: CASSLGTGGYTEAFF. DNA for the CDR3: TGTGCCAGCAGCTTAGGGACAGGGGGCTACACTGAAGCTTTCTTT. This rearrangement joins TRBV11-3 to TRBJ1-1; 11 bases match TRBD1. There are 15 residues in the CDR3. The junction had 1 base not matched to a gene; V was cut back by 1 base and J by 3 bases. Germline CDR1 reads SGHNT; CDR2 reads YENEEA.

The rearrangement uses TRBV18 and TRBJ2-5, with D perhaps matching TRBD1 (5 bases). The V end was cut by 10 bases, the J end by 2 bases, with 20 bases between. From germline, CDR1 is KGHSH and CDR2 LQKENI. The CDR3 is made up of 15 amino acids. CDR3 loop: CATSGQARLQETQYF. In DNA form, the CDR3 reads TGTGCCACTTCAGGGCAGGCGCGACTTCAAGAGACCCAGTACTTC.

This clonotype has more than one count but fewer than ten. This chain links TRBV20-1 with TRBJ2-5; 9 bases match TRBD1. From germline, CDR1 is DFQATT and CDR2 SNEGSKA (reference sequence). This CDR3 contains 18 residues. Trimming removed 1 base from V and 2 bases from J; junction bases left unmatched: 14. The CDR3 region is CSARGSGTGTLPQETQYF. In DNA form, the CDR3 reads TGCAGTGCTAGAGGATCCGGGACAGGGACTCTTCCACAAGAGACCCAGTACTTC.

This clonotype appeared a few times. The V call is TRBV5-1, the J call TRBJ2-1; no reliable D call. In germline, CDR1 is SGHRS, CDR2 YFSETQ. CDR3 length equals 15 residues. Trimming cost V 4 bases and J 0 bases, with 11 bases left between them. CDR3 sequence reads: CASSSVKNSYNEQFF. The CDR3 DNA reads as TGCGCCAGCAGCAGTGTTAAAAACTCCTACAATGAGCAGTTCTTC.